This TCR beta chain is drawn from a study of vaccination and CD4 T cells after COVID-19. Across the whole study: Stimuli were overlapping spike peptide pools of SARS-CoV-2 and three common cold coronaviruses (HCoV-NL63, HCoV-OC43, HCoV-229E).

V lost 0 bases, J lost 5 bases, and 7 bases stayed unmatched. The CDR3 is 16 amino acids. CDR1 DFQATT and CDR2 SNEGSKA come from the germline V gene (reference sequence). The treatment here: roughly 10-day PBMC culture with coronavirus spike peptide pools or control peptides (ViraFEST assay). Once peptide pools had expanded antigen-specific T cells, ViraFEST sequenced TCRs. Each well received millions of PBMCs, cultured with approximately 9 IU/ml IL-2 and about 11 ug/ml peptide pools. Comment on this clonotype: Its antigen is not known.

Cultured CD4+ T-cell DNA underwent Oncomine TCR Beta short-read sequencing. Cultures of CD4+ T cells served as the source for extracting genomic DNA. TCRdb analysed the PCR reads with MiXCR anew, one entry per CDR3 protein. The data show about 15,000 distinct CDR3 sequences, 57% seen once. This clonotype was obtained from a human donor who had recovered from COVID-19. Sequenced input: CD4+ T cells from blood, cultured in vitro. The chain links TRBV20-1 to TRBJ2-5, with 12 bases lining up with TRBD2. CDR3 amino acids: CSARDPASGGVETQYF. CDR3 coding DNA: TGCAGTGCTAGAGATCCGGCTAGCGGGGGGGTGGAGACCCAGTACTTC.